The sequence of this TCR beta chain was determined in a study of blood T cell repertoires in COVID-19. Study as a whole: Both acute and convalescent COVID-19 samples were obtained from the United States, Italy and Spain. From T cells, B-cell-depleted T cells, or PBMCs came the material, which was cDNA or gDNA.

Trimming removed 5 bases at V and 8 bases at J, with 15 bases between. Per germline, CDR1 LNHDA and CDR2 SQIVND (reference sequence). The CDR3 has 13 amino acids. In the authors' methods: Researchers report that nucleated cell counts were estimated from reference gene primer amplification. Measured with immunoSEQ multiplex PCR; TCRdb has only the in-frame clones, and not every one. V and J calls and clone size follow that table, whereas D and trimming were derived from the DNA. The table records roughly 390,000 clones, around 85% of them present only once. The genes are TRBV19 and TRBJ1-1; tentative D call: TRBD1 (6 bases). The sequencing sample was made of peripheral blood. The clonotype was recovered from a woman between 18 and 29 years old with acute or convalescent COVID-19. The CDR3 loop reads CASSVQGKAEAFF. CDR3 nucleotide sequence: TGTGCCAGTAGTGTGCAGGGGAAGGCCGAAGCTTTCTTT.